Listed below are T cell receptor beta chains from one sample, sequenced in a study of T cells in Graves' hyperthyroidism and ophthalmopathy. TCRdb ran MiXCR on the multiplex PCR reads and lists one entry per CDR3 protein. Of under 350,000 distinct CDR3 sequences listed, about an eighth are singletons. The sequenced material came from blood. Source of these receptors: a woman aged 40 to 50 with Graves' hyperthyroidism. The CDR3 runs from the conserved cysteine through the conserved F or W. A D gene is named only where the DNA matches it firmly. Clone size is stated in some rows and not others, as once, few, many or a class when expanded.

.	few	TRBV30	TRBJ2-7	12	TGTGCCTGGAGTGTACGGGCATACGAGCAGTACTTC	CAWSVRAYEQYF
.	many	TRBV11-1	TRBJ2-5	14	TGTGCCAGCAGCTTGGGGGTCGGCCAAGAGACCCAGTACTTC	CASSLGVGQETQYF
.	many	TRBV2	TRBJ1-1	14	TGTGCCAGCAGCATCGACCGACTGAACACTGAAGCTTTCTTT	CASSIDRLNTEAFF
.	many	TRBV14	TRBJ1-1	13	TGTGCCAGCAGCCAAGTCTCGCAGGGTTGGGCTTTCTTT	CASSQVSQGWAFF
.	few	TRBV4-1	TRBJ2-5	13	TGCGCCAGCAGCCTTGGACTGTCGGAGACCCAGTACTTC	CASSLGLSETQYF
.	many	TRBV10-3	TRBJ2-7	15	TGTGCCATCAGTGGGAGAGGGCCTCCGGGGGACGAGCAGTACTTC	CAISGRGPPGDEQYF
.	.	TRBV6-1	TRBJ1-2	12	TGTGCCAGCAGCACTTGGGACGGGAGCTACACCTTC	CASSTWDGSYTF
TRBD2	.	TRBV6-2/TRBV6-3	TRBJ2-5	14	TGTGCCAGCAGTGCTGCGGGAGGGCAGGAGACCCAGTACTTC	CASSAAGGQETQYF
.	many	TRBV27	TRBJ1-1	16	TGTGCCAGCAGTCCCCGGGGTCAACAGGGTAACACTGAAGCTTTCTTT	CASSPRGQQGNTEAFF
TRBD2	many	TRBV20-1	TRBJ2-3	15	TGCAGTGCTAGGGGGACTAGCGGGAGGACGGATACGCAGTATTTT	CSARGTSGRTDTQYF
TRBD2	many	TRBV20-1	TRBJ2-5	15	TGCAGTGCTCCCATCTCGGCGGGAGAGGGAGAGACCCAGTACTTC	CSAPISAGEGETQYF
TRBD2	many	TRBV3-1	TRBJ2-1	15	TGTGCCAGCAGCCGCGCTAGCGGGAGCATCTATGAGCAGTTCTTC	CASSRASGSIYEQFF
TRBD1	.	TRBV5-6	TRBJ2-5	14	TGTGCCAGCAGCTGGGGGGACAGGCAAGAGACCCAGTACTTC	CASSWGDRQETQYF
.	many	TRBV24-1	TRBJ2-1	13	TGTGCCACCAGTGATTTTACTAAAAATGAGCAGTTCTTC	CATSDFTKNEQFF
.	few	TRBV6-6	TRBJ1-2	16	TGTGCCAGCAGTTACTCGGGGGGGGGCGCCGGGGGGGGCTACACCTTC	CASSYSGGGAGGGYTF
.	many	TRBV20-1	TRBJ1-1	16	TGCAGTGCTAGAGTGGCAGCCAAAGGGGTGAACACTGAAGCTTTCTTT	CSARVAAKGVNTEAFF
.	many	TRBV2	TRBJ2-5	11	TGTGCCAGCAGACTAGAAGAGACCCAGTACTTC	CASRLEETQYF
TRBD1	many	TRBV27	TRBJ1-5	14	TGTGCCAGCAGTTTCGGACAGGGTGGTCAGCCCCAGCATTTT	CASSFGQGGQPQHF
.	.	TRBV11-2	TRBJ1-2	15	TGTGCCAGCAGCTTGCGGCCCGTCCAAGGCTATGGCTACACCTTC	CASSLRPVQGYGYTF
TRBD1	many	TRBV12-3/TRBV12-4	TRBJ1-1	15	TGTGCCAGCAGTACGAGGGACAGGCCCAACACTGAAGCTTTCTTT	CASSTRDRPNTEAFF
TRBD1	many	TRBV2	TRBJ1-1	14	TGTGCCAGCACCGGAACTGACAGGGGGGCTGAAGCTTTCTTT	CASTGTDRGAEAFF
TRBD2	.	TRBV19	TRBJ2-2	16	TGTGCCAGTAGTACGGGACTAGCGGGACACACCGGGGAGCTGTTTTTT	CASSTGLAGHTGELFF
TRBD2	many	TRBV6-2/TRBV6-3	TRBJ2-2	15	TGTGCCAGCAGACCGGGACTAGCGGGAGGTGGAGAGCTGTTTTTT	CASRPGLAGGGELFF
.	many	TRBV28	TRBJ2-5	13	TGTGCCAGCAGTTCCATGTTTAGAGAGACCCAGTACTTC	CASSSMFRETQYF
.	many	TRBV5-5	TRBJ1-1	17	TGTGCCAGCAGCTTGGAGGTAGGACAGCGAAGTAACGCTGAAGCTTTCTTT	CASSLEVGQRSNAEAFF
.	.	TRBV18	TRBJ1-3	13	TGTGCCAGCGTACAAGGACCCGGGAACACCATATATTTT	CASVQGPGNTIYF
.	.	TRBV5-1	TRBJ2-7	18	TGCGCCAGCAGCTCTCTGCTTCCGGGCTCACAAAAGGCCTACGAGCAGTACTTC	CASSSLLPGSQKAYEQYF
TRBD2	few	TRBV3-1	TRBJ2-2	16	TGTGCCAGCAGCCTTGGTCTAGCGGGAGGAGACGGGGAGCTGTTTTTT	CASSLGLAGGDGELFF
.	many	TRBV28	TRBJ1-1	14	TGTGCCAGCAGTTTTCGGGTGTTGAACACTGAAGCTTTCTTT	CASSFRVLNTEAFF
TRBD1	few	TRBV18	TRBJ2-1	15	TGTGCCAGCTCACCACCGGCAGGGGGCTCAGCTCAGGTGTTCTTC	CASSPPAGGSAQVFF
TRBD2	.	TRBV2	TRBJ2-6	16	TGTGCCAGCATTTTAGCGGGCAACTCTGGGGCCAACGTCCTGACTTTC	CASILAGNSGANVLTF
.	many	TRBV2	TRBJ2-7	12	TGTGCCAGCATGTCGGGGGGCGCCGAGCAGTACTTC	CASMSGGAEQYF
.	.	TRBV12-3/TRBV12-4	TRBJ1-6	12	TGTGCCAGCAGGGCAGACCATTCACCCCTCCACTTT	CASRADHSPLHF
.	many	TRBV2	TRBJ2-1	12	TGTGCCACCGGAACCCTCGGGGATGAGCAGTTCTTC	CATGTLGDEQFF
.	many	TRBV28	TRBJ2-7	14	TGTGCCAGCAGTTTAGGGTTTAGCTCCTACGAGCAGTACTTC	CASSLGFSSYEQYF
.	few	TRBV7-9	TRBJ2-7	11	TGTGCCAGCACTGATAGATACGAGCAGTACTTC	CASTDRYEQYF
.	many	TRBV11-2	TRBJ2-7	13	TGTGCCAGCAGCTTAGTCAGGGTGGGGGAGCAGTACTTC	CASSLVRVGEQYF
TRBD1	many	TRBV12-3/TRBV12-4	TRBJ2-3	18	TGTGCCAGCAGTTTAGTCCCGGGACAGGGGTCGGGCACAGATACGCAGTATTTT	CASSLVPGQGSGTDTQYF
.	.	TRBV6-4	TRBJ1-1	11	TGTGCCAGCAGTCCGGACGGAGAAGCTTTCTTT	CASSPDGEAFF
TRBD2	many	TRBV6-1	TRBJ2-7	13	TGTGCCAGCAGTTGGGACCGGGAGGGCGAGCAGTACTTC	CASSWDREGEQYF
.	.	TRBV12-3/TRBV12-4	TRBJ1-3	12	TGTGCCAGCAGATCTGTGGGAAACACCATATATTTT	CASRSVGNTIYF
TRBD2	.	TRBV19	TRBJ2-3	16	TGTGCCAGTAGTTCACGGACTAGCGGAGACACAGATACGCAGTATTTT	CASSSRTSGDTDTQYF
.	.	TRBV11-2	TRBJ1-2	13	TGTGCCAGCAGCCGACTCTCTAACTATGGCTACACCTTC	CASSRLSNYGYTF
.	many	TRBV6-1	TRBJ2-1	15	TGTGCCAGCAGTGGATGGACAAAAAACTACAATGAGCAGTTCTTC	CASSGWTKNYNEQFF
.	many	TRBV30	TRBJ2-5	12	TGTGCCTGGAGCCCCGGCCAAGAGACCCAGTACTTC	CAWSPGQETQYF
.	many	TRBV12-3/TRBV12-4	TRBJ1-3	14	TGTGCCAGCAGTTTAGAAAGTTTTTTAAACACCATATATTTT	CASSLESFLNTIYF
TRBD1	many	TRBV20-1	TRBJ2-7	15	TGCAGTGCTAGAGATGTGACAGGGGGCTGGAACGAGCAGTACTTC	CSARDVTGGWNEQYF
.	many	TRBV6-1	TRBJ1-4	18	TGTGCCAGCAGATCAGACAGGCAGGGACTATCCACTAATGAAAAACTGTTTTTT	CASRSDRQGLSTNEKLFF
.	many	TRBV6-2/TRBV6-3	TRBJ1-3	14	TGTGCCAGCGACGTGGTGCCCTCTGGAAACACCATATATTTT	CASDVVPSGNTIYF
.	many	TRBV2	TRBJ2-5	15	TGTGCCAGCAGTGGCAAGGGGGGAACCCGGGAGACCCAGTACTTC	CASSGKGGTRETQYF
.	many	TRBV2	TRBJ1-2	13	TGTGCCAGCAAATTGGGGGGTTCCTATGGCTACACCTTC	CASKLGGSYGYTF
TRBD2	many	TRBV2	TRBJ2-5	16	TGTGCCAGCAGTCCCCTGCTAGCGGGGAACCAAGAGACCCAGTACTTC	CASSPLLAGNQETQYF
.	many	TRBV27	TRBJ1-1	15	TGTGCCAGCACCCAAAGGGGGGTTGGGAACACTGAAGCTTTCTTT	CASTQRGVGNTEAFF
TRBD1	.	TRBV19	TRBJ1-1	16	TGTGCCAGTAGCTTCGGGACAGGGGGCTCCCAAACTGAAGCTTTCTTT	CASSFGTGGSQTEAFF